The entry below gives a single T cell receptor beta chain sequence along with its context. Its antigen is not yet known. Within one base of it there is no much larger clone, and no base qualities were kept. This sample was included in a study of CD4 T cells in lung cancer (dated by TCRdb to between 2018 and 2021). A note on the overall study: In the study, blood T cells of NSCLC patients were screened for responses to candidate mutation-encoded neoepitopes, and neoantigen-specific CD4+ T-cell clones and TCRs were isolated. Tumor and non-adjacent lung tissue came from a handful of patients undergoing curative-intent resections for stage I-III non-small cell lung cancer. Lung adenocarcinoma or squamous cell carcinoma was present in the resected patients, who were aged 60 to 69 at blood donation and were mostly former smokers. Treatments received by the patients before blood donation included platinum chemotherapy, and some patients received nivolumab or pembrolizumab. The frequency of neoantigen-specific clonotypes in tumor resections, non-adjacent lung and cultured T-cell products was followed using TCRB deep sequencing. Overall results and qualifications from the work: Some responses derived from blood might reflect in vitro priming of naive T cells or cross-reactivity instead of memory responses to the cancer.

Sequences LNHDA (CDR1) and SQIVND (CDR2) are obtained from the germline V gene (reference sequence). V ends up 7 bases short and J 1 base short, with an unmatched junction base count of 15. The CDR3 runs 19 amino acids, cysteine and phenylalanine included. CDR3 DNA is the only sequence kept; it has 57 bases, read in frame from the first base. Library generation was performed with the immunoSEQ multiplex PCR assay. DNA was isolated using Qiagen DNeasy or QIAamp micro DNA kits, and TCRB was sequenced using the Adaptive Biotechnology human TCRB sequencing kit. An Illumina MiSeq was used to sequence the TCRB libraries. From the authors' description of their analysis: TCRB sequence data were analyzed using the kit provider's software, and tumor enrichment of clonotype templates was assessed with Fisher's exact test. As stored in TCRdb, this immuneACCESS dataset retains in-frame rearrangements with V and J assigned. A fraction of the clones does not appear; measured against another copy, unresolved V genes explain less than half of the discrepancy, and the remainder lacks a known reason. That table furnishes V, J and clone size, whereas the DNA furnished D and trimming. A total of around 4,800 clones appear in this sample, 70% to 85% of them only once. The leading ten clones occupy 16% of the sample.

Sequencing input: lung tumor tissue. The source of this sequence is a man between 60 and 70 years old with non-small cell lung cancer. The rearranged chain carries TRBV19 and TRBJ2-7, with 14 bases matching TRBD2. The CDR3 here reads CASTQSDRGLAGVSYEQYF. In nucleotides, the sequence is TGTGCCAGTACCCAATCGGACAGGGGACTAGCGGGGGTTTCCTACGAGCAGTACTTC.